The sample holds a few counts of the clone carrying this T cell receptor beta chain. Its antigen is unknown. This specimen comes from a study of cytomegalovirus exposure and HLA in healthy donors. In the study overall: In an early release, HLA-typed donors contributed 90 million or so unique TCR sequences. Notes on the study in general: Later work associated roughly 17,000 TCR beta sequences with HLA alleles at 0.05 false discovery rate.

Amplification used 60 Vbeta primers and 13 Jbeta primers. Assay used: immunoSEQ multiplex PCR; TCRdb lists only in-frame clones, some missing. The sample lists about 86,000 clones; 74% were seen once. V shed 0 bases, J shed 7 bases, and the junction held 5 bases outside the gene matches. From germline, CDR1 is SGHTA and CDR2 FQGNSA. The CDR3 totals 15 residues. Sequencing was done on a sample of PBMCs. The TCR sequence derives from a woman in her forties or fifties in good health and CMV-seropositive. J is TRBJ1-5 and V is TRBV7-2; 8 bases line up with TRBD1. CDR3 sequence reads: CASSLALGQEQPQHF. CDR3 nucleotides: TGTGCCAGCAGCTTAGCGCTGGGACAGGAGCAGCCCCAGCATTTT.